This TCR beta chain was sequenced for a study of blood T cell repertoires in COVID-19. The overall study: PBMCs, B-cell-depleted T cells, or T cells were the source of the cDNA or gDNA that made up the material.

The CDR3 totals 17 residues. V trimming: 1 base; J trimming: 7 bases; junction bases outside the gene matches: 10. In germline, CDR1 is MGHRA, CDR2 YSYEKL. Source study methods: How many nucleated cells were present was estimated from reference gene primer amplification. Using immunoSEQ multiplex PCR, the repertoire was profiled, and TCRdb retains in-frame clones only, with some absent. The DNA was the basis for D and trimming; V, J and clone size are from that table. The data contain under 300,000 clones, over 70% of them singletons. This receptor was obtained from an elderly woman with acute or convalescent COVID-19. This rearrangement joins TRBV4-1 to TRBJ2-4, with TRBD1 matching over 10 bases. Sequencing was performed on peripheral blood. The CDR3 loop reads CASSQGLLDRGFNIQYF. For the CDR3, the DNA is TGCGCCAGCAGCCAAGGGTTGTTGGACAGGGGGTTCAACATTCAGTACTTC.